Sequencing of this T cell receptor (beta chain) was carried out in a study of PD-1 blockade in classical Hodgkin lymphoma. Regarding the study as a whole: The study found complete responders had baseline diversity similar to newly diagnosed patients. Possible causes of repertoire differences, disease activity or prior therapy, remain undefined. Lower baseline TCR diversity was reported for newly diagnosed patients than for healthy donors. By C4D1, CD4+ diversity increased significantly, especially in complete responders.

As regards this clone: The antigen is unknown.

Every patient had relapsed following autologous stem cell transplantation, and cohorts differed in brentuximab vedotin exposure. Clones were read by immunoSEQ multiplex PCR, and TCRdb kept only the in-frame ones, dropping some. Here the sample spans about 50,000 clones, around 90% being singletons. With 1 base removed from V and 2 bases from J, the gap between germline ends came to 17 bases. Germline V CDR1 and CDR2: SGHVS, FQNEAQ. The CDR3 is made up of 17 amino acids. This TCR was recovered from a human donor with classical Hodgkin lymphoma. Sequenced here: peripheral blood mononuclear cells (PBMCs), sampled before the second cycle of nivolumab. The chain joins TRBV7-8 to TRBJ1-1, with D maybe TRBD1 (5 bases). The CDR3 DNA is TGTGCCAGCAGCTTAGGGGGGAGAGGACCCCTTAACACTGAAGCTTTCTTT. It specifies CASSLGGRGPLNTEAFF.